The present entry profiles one T cell receptor (beta chain) with its context. This record comes from a study of blood T cell repertoires in COVID-19. For the study at large: T cells, B-cell-depleted T cells, or PBMCs supplied cDNA or gDNA.

Germline values: CDR1 SGDLS, CDR2 YYNGEE. The CDR3 is 15 residues long. Trimming removed 0 bases from V and 6 bases from J, with 14 bases in between. Original processing methods: Nucleated cell number was recorded as an estimate derived from reference gene primer amplification. Generated by immunoSEQ multiplex PCR, the TCRdb table keeps only in-frame clones and is missing some. The V and J calls and clone size are taken from that table; D and trimming were inferred from the DNA. The sample includes tens of thousands of clones, just over 85% of them seen just once. V is TRBV9 and J is TRBJ2-3, with a tentative D call TRBD1 (6 bases). The sample taken for sequencing was peripheral blood. The receptor was isolated from a human donor in a cohort sampled during active COVID-19. The CDR3 DNA is TGTGCCAGCAGCGTAGGTGGGGGCGGGTCCGATACGCAGTATTTT. This codes for CASSVGGGGSDTQYF.